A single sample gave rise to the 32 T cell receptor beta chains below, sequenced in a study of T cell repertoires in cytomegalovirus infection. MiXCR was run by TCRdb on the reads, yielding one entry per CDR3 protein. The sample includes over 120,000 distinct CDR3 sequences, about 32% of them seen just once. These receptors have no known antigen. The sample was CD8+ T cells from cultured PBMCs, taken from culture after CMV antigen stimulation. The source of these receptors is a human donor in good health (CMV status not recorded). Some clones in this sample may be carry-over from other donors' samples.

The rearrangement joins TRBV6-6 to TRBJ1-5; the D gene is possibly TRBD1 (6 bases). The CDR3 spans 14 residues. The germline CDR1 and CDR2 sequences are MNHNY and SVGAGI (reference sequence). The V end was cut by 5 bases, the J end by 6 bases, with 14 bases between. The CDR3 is CASSTPGGGQPQHF. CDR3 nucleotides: TGTGCCAGCAGTACCCCCGGGGGCGGTCAGCCCCAGCATTTT.

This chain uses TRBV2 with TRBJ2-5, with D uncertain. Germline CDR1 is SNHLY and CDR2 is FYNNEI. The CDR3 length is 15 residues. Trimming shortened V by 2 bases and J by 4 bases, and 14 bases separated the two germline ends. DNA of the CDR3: TGTGCCAGCAGTGAAACCCCTTCCCAGGCAGAGACCCAGTACTTC. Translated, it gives CASSETPSQAETQYF.

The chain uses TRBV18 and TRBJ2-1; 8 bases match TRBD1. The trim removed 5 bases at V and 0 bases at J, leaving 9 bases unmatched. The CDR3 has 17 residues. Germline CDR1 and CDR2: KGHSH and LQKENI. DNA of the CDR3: TGTGCCAGCTCATTTGTTCCAGGGGGCACCTCCTACAATGAGCAGTTCTTC. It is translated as CASSFVPGGTSYNEQFF.

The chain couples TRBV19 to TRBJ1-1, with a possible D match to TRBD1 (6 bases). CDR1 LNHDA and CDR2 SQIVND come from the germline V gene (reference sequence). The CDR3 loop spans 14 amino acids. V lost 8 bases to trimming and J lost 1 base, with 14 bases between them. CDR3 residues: CASVFGQPNTEAFF. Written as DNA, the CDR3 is TGTGCCAGTGTTTTTGGACAGCCGAACACTGAAGCTTTCTTT.

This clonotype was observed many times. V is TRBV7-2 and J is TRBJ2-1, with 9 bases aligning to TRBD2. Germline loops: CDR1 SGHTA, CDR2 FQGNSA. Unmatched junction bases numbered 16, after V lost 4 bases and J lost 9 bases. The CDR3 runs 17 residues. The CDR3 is CASSSLAGVPLGAEQFF. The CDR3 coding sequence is TGTGCCAGCAGCTCCTTAGCGGGGGTCCCGCTGGGGGCTGAGCAGTTCTTC.

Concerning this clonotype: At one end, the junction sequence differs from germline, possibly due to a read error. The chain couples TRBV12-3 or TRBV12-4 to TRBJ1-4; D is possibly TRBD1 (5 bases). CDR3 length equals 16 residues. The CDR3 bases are TGTGCCAGCAGTCCGGGGGTGGAGGAGCCTAATGACAAACTGTTTTTT. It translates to CASSPGVEEPNDKLFF.

The CDR3 here is CASSIVAYSNQPQHF. CDR3 nucleotides: TGTGCCAGTAGTATAGTAGCATATAGCAATCAGCCCCAGCATTTT. The chain recombines TRBV19 with TRBJ1-5; D not resolved. The CDR3 sequence is 15 residues long. Germline CDR1 reads LNHDA; CDR2 reads SQIVND (reference sequence). V lost 1 base to trimming and J lost 0 bases, with 7 bases between them.

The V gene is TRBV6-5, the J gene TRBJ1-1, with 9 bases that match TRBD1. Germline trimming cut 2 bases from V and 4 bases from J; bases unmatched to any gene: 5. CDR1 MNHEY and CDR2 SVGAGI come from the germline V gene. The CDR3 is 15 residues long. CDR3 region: CASSYGTGIATEAFF. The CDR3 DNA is TGTGCCAGCAGTTACGGGACAGGGATTGCCACTGAAGCTTTCTTT.

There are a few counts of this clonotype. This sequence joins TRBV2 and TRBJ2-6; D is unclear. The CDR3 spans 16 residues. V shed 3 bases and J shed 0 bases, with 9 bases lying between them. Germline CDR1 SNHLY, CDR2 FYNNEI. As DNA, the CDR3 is TGTGCCAGCAGTGACGTGTGGACCTCTGGGGCCAACGTCCTGACTTTC. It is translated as CASSDVWTSGANVLTF. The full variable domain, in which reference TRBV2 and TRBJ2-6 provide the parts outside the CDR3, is EPEVTQTPSHQVTQMGQEVILRCVPISNHLYFYWYRQILGQKVEFLVSFYNNEISEKSEIFDDQFSVERPDGSNFTLKIRSTKLEDSAMYFCASSDVWTSGANVLTFGAGSRLTVL.

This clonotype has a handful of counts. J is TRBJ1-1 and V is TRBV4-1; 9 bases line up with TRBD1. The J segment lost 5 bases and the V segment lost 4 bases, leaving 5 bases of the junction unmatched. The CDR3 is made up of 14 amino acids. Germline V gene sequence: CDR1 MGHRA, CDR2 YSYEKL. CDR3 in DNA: TGCGCCAGCAGCCGGACCGGGACAGGGACTGAAGCTTTCTTT. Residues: CASSRTGTGTEAFF.

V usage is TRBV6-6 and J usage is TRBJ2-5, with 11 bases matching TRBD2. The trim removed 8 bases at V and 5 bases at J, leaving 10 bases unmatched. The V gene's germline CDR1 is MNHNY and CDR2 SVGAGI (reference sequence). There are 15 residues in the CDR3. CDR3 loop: CASEFTSGGGETQYF. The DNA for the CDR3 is TGTGCCAGCGAGTTTACTAGCGGGGGTGGGGAGACCCAGTACTTC.

The CDR3 DNA follows: TGTGCCAGCAGCTTGAGCTCCGCGGTAACAGATACGCAGTATTTT. As protein: CASSLSSAVTDTQYF. The gene calls are TRBV5-4 and TRBJ2-3; no firm D call. This CDR3 has 15 residues. Germline V gives CDR1 SGHNT, CDR2 YYREEE (reference sequence). Trimming cost V 1 base and J 3 bases, with 12 bases left between them.

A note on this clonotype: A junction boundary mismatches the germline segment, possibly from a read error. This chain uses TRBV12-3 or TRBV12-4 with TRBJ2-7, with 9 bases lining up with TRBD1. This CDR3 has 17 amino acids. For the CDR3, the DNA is TGTGCCGGCAGTTTAGGCGCGGCGGGGGACAGGGCTTACGAGCAGTACTTC. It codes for CAGSLGAAGDRAYEQYF.

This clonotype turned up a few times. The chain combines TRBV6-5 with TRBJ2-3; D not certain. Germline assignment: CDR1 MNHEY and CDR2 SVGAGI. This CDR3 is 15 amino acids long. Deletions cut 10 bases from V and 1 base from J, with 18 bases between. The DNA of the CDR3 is TGTGCCACCACCCAAGGATACCGGGGCACAGATACGCAGTATTTT. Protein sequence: CATTQGYRGTDTQYF.

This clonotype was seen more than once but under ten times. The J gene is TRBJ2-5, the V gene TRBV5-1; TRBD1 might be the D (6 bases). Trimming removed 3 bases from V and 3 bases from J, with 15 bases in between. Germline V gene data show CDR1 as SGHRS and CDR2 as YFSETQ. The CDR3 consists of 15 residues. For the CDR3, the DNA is TGCGCCAGCAGCTATGGATTGGCAGGGGAAGAGACCCAGTACTTC. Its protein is CASSYGLAGEETQYF.

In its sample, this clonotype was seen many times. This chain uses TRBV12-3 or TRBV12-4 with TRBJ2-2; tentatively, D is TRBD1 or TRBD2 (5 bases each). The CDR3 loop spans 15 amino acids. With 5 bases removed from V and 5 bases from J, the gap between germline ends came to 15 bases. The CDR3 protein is CASSIPGRGTGELFF. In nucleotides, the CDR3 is TGTGCCAGCAGTATACCGGGACGGGGAACCGGGGAGCTGTTTTTT.

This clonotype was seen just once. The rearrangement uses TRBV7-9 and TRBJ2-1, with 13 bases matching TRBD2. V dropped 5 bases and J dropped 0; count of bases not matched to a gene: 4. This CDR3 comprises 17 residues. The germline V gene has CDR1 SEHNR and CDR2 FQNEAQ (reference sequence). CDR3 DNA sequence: TGTGCCAGCAGCCCGGGACTAGCGGGGAGCTCCTACAATGAGCAGTTCTTC. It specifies CASSPGLAGSSYNEQFF. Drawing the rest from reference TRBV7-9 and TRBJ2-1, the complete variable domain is DTGVSQNPRHKITKRGQNVTFRCDPISEHNRLYWYRQTLGQGPEFLTYFQNEAQLEKSRLLSDRFSAERPKGSFSTLEIQRTEQGDSAMYLCASSPGLAGSSYNEQFFGPGTRLTVL.

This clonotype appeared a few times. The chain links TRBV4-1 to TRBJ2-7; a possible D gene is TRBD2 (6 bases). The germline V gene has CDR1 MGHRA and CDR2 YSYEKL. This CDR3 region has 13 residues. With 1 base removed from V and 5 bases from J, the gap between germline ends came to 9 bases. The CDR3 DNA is TGCGCCAGCAGCCAAGTCGGAGGGGACGAGCAGTACTTC. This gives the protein CASSQVGGDEQYF.

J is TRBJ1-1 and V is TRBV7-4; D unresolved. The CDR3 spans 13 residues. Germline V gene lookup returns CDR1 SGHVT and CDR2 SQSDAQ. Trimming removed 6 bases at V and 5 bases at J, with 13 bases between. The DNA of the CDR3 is TGTGCCAGCAGTTCCGGGGAACCTACTGAAGCTTTCTTT. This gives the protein CASSSGEPTEAFF.

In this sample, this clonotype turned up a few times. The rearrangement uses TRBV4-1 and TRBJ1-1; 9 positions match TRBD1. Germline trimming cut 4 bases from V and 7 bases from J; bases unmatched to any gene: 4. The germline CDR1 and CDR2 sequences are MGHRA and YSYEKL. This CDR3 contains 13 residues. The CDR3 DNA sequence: TGCGCCAGCAGCCCCTGGACAGGGGATGAAGCTTTCTTT. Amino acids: CASSPWTGDEAFF.

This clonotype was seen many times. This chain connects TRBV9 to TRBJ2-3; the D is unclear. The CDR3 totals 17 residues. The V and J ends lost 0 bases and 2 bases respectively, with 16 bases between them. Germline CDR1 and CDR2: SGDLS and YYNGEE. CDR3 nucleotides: TGTGCCAGCAGCGTAGCGCCCCAGCCGGCCTACACAGATACGCAGTATTTT. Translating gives CASSVAPQPAYTDTQYF.

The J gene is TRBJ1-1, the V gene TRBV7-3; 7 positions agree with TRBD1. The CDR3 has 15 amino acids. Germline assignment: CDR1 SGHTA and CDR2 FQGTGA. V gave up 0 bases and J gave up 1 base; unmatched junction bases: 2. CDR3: CASSLTRGSNTEAFF. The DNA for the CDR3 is TGTGCCAGCAGCTTAACCAGGGGGTCGAACACTGAAGCTTTCTTT. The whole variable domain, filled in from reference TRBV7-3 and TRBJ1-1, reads GAGVSQTPSNKVTEKGKYVELRCDPISGHTALYWYRQSLGQGPEFLIYFQGTGAADDSGLPNDRFFAVRPEGSVSTLKIQRTERGDSAVYLCASSLTRGSNTEAFFGQGTRLTVV.

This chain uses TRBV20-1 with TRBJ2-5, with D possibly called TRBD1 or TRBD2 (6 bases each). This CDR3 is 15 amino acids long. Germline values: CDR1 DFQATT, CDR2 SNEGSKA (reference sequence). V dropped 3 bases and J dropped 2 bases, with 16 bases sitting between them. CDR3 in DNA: TGCAGTGCTAGGCCTATGAGGGGGGAACAAGAGACCCAGTACTTC. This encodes CSARPMRGEQETQYF.

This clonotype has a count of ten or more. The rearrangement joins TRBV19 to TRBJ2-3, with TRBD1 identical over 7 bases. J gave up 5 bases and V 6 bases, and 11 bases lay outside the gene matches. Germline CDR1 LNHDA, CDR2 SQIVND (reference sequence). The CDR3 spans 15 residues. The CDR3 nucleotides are TGTGCCAGTAGCGCCACGGGACAGTGGGGAGATACGCAGTATTTT. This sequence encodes CASSATGQWGDTQYF.

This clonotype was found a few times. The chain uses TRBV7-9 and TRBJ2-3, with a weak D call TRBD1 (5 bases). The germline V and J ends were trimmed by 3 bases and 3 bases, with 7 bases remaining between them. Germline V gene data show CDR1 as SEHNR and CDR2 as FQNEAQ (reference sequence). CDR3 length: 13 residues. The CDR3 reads CASSFPGTDTQYF. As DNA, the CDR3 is TGTGCCAGCAGCTTCCCAGGGACAGATACGCAGTATTTT. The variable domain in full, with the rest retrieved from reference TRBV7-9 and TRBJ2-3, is DTGVSQNPRHKITKRGQNVTFRCDPISEHNRLYWYRQTLGQGPEFLTYFQNEAQLEKSRLLSDRFSAERPKGSFSTLEIQRTEQGDSAMYLCASSFPGTDTQYFGPGTRLTVL.

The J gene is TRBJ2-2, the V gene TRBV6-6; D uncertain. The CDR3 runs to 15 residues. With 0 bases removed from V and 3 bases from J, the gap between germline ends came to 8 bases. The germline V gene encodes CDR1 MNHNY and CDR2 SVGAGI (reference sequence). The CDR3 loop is CASSYSIGYTGELFF. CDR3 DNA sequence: TGTGCCAGCAGTTACTCGATCGGGTACACCGGGGAGCTGTTTTTT.

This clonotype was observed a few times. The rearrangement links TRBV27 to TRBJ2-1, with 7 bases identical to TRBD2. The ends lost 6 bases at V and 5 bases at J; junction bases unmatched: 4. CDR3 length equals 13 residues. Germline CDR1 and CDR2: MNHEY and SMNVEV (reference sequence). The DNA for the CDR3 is TGTGCCAGCAGCCGGGGGGTCCACAATGAGCAGTTCTTC. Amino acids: CASSRGVHNEQFF.

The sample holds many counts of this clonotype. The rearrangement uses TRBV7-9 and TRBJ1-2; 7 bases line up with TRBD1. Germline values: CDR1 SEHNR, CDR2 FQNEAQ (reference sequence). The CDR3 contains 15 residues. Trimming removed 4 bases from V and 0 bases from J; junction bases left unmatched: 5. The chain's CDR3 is CASSSDRDSNYGYTF. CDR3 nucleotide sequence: TGTGCCAGCAGCTCTGACAGGGACTCTAACTATGGCTACACCTTC. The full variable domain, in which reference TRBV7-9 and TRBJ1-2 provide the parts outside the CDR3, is DTGVSQNPRHKITKRGQNVTFRCDPISEHNRLYWYRQTLGQGPEFLTYFQNEAQLEKSRLLSDRFSAERPKGSFSTLEIQRTEQGDSAMYLCASSSDRDSNYGYTFGSGTRLTVV.

CDR3 sequence (DNA): TGTGCCAGCAGGAACACAGGAATGAACACTGAAGCTTTCTTT. This translates into CASRNTGMNTEAFF. This chain uses TRBV12-3 or TRBV12-4 with TRBJ1-1; maybe TRBD1 (5 bases). The CDR3 sequence is 14 residues long. V was clipped by 6 bases and J by 0 bases, with 11 bases between them.

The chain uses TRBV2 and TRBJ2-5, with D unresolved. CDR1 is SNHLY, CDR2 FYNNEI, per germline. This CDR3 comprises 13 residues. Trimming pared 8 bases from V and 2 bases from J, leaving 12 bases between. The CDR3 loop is CASWYQPQETQYF. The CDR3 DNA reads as TGTGCCAGCTGGTATCAGCCACAAGAGACCCAGTACTTC.

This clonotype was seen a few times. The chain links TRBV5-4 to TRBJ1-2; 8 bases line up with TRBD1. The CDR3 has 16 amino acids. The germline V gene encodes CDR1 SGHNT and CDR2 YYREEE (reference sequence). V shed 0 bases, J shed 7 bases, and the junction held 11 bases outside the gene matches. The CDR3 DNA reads TGTGCCAGCAGCTTGGTTTCGCTTTCGGACAGGGTTGGCTACACCTTC. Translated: CASSLVSLSDRVGYTF. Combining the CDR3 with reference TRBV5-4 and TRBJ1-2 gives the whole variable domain ETGVTQSPTHLIKTRGQQVTLRCSSQSGHNTVSWYQQALGQGPQFIFQYYREEENGRGNFPPRFSGLQFPNYSSELNVNALELDDSALYLCASSLVSLSDRVGYTFGSGTRLTVV.

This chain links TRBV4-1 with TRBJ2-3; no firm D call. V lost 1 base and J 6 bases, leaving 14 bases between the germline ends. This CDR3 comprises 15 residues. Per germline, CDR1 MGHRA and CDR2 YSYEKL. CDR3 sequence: CASSQGSSQEDTQYF. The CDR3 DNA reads TGCGCCAGCAGCCAAGGTTCCTCGCAGGAGGATACGCAGTATTTT.